This TCR beta chain was retrieved from a study of blood T cell dynamics during melanoma immunotherapy. As for the study in general: Metastatic melanoma patients received first-line pembrolizumab or nivolumab plus ipilimumab.

Specified time point: week 3, after first cycle of checkpoint inhibitor. DNA loading was fixed at about 340 ng for all bulk PBMC samples. Sequencing used immunoSEQ multiplex PCR; TCRdb keeps in-frame clones, though not all of them. The sample holds some 5,600 clones, 80% seen once. Germline-derived CDR1 and CDR2 are KGHSH and LQKENI. The CDR3 is made up of 14 amino acids. Losses at the gene ends were 6 bases for V and 2 bases for J; bases not matched to a gene: 7. Here the sequenced sample was blood, taken from a patient treated with checkpoint blockade. The sequence derives from a human donor with melanoma. V gene TRBV18 combines with J gene TRBJ2-7; TRBD1 matches at 7 bases. Written as DNA, the CDR3 is TGTGCCAGCTCTTCAGGGGGAGTTCCCTACGAGCAGTACTTC. Its translation is CASSSGGVPYEQYF.